Shown below are 27 T cell receptor beta chains from a single sample sequenced in a study of blood T cell repertoires in COVID-19. The method was immunoSEQ multiplex PCR; TCRdb's version includes in-frame clones alone and lacks a portion of them. Of over 450,000 clones listed, approximately 92% are singletons. Sequencing was done on a sample of peripheral blood. These TCRs come from a young man with COVID-19, enrolled during active disease.

This clone appeared once. The rearrangement links TRBV27 to TRBJ1-2; D perhaps matches TRBD1 (5 bases). Germline V CDR1 and CDR2: MNHEY, SMNVEV (reference sequence). The ends were cut back, 5 bases at V and 6 bases at J, with 13 bases in the middle. The length of the CDR3 is 13 residues. The CDR3 bases are TGTGCCAGCAGTCTAACAAGGGGTCATGGCTACACCTTC. This encodes CASSLTRGHGYTF.

J is TRBJ2-2 and V is TRBV5-1; 9 nucleotides align to TRBD2. CDR3 length: 17 amino acids. The V gene's germline CDR1 is SGHRS and CDR2 YFSETQ. The V segment lost 1 base and the J segment 5 bases; nucleotides outside the gene matches: 9. The CDR3 DNA reads TGCGCCAGCAGCTTGCTCCTAGCGGGGAGTAGAACCGGGGAGCTGTTTTTT. It specifies CASSLLLAGSRTGELFF.

V usage is TRBV13 and J usage is TRBJ2-2; 9 nucleotides match TRBD2. This CDR3 comprises 16 residues. Looked up from germline, CDR1 is PRHDT and CDR2 is FYEKMQ (reference sequence). J gave up 3 bases and V 3 bases, and 5 bases lay outside the gene matches. CDR3 coding DNA: TGTGCCAGCAGCTTTAGCGGGAGCGGGGACACCGGGGAGCTGTTTTTT. This codes for CASSFSGSGDTGELFF.

This chain connects TRBV27 to TRBJ2-6, with D unclear. V was shortened by 3 bases and J by 2 bases, with 5 bases between the two germline ends. The germline V gene encodes CDR1 MNHEY and CDR2 SMNVEV (reference sequence). This CDR3 region has 14 residues. CDR3 DNA sequence: TGTGCCAGCAGTTTCCACACTGGGGCCAACGTCCTGACTTTC. Translation gives CASSFHTGANVLTF.

V gene TRBV15 combines with J gene TRBJ1-2; possibly TRBD1 for D (5 bases). This CDR3 contains 15 residues. V shed 0 bases and J shed 2 bases, with 10 bases lying between them. The germline CDR1 and CDR2 sequences are LNHNV and YYDKDF (reference sequence). The CDR3 spells CATSRDRARNYGYTF. Here the CDR3 DNA reads TGTGCCACCAGCAGAGACAGGGCTCGGAACTATGGCTACACCTTC.

This clone was seen more than once but under ten times. The chain recombines TRBV7-8 with TRBJ1-5, with 7 bases fitting TRBD1. Per germline, CDR1 SGHVS and CDR2 FQNEAQ. Germline trimming cut 1 base from V and 4 bases from J; bases unmatched to any gene: 4. This CDR3 contains 15 residues. The CDR3 DNA is TGTGCCAGCAGCTTAGGGGACAGTCAGAATCAGCCCCAGCATTTT. The encoded protein is CASSLGDSQNQPQHF.

CDR3 sequence: CASSPDRSRNEQFF. The CDR3 DNA reads as TGTGCCAGCAGCCCCGACAGGTCCCGCAATGAGCAGTTCTTC. The chain joins TRBV13 to TRBJ2-1; D may be TRBD1 (6 bases). This CDR3 is 14 amino acids long. CDR1 is PRHDT and CDR2 is FYEKMQ in the germline V gene (reference sequence). With 5 bases removed from V and 6 bases from J, the gap between germline ends came to 14 bases.

The genes are TRBV6-5 and TRBJ2-2; TRBD2 might be the D (5 bases). CDR1 is MNHEY, CDR2 SVGAGI, per germline. Trimming left V 8 bases short and J 7 bases short, with 17 bases between. The CDR3 is 14 residues long. CDR3 sequence (DNA): TGTGCCAGCTTCCGAGGCGGGTCGGGCGGGGAGCTGTTTTTT. Amino acids: CASFRGGSGGELFF.

This sequence joins TRBV3-1 (or the pseudogene TRBV3-2) and TRBJ2-2; D not resolved. V shed 1 base and J shed 7 bases, with 4 bases lying between them. There are 12 residues in the CDR3. CDR1 LGHDT and CDR2 YNNKEL come from the germline V gene (reference sequence). The CDR3 spells CASSQGSGELFF. CDR3 nucleotide sequence: TGTGCCAGCAGCCAAGGGAGCGGGGAGCTGTTTTTT.

The chain uses TRBV5-1 and TRBJ1-1; TRBD1 matches at 7 bases. J was trimmed by 12 bases and V by 0 bases; bases with no gene match: 8. Germline CDR1 SGHRS, CDR2 YFSETQ. The length of the CDR3 is 13 residues. CDR3 in amino acids: CASSLGGQRKTFF. Written as DNA, the CDR3 is TGCGCCAGCAGCTTGGGGGGACAGAGAAAAACTTTCTTT.

The CDR3, as DNA: TGTGCCAGTAGTATGCACAGCGGGGTCAATGAGCAGTTCTTC. Its translation is CASSMHSGVNEQFF. The chain recombines TRBV19 with TRBJ2-1; TRBD2 matches at 7 bases. Germline assignment: CDR1 LNHDA and CDR2 SQIVND (reference sequence). J was trimmed by 6 bases and V by 3 bases; bases with no gene match: 5. The CDR3 length is 14 residues.

The V gene is TRBV5-1, the J gene TRBJ2-2; possibly TRBD2 for D (6 bases). The germline CDR1 and CDR2 sequences are SGHRS and YFSETQ. CDR3 length: 15 residues. Trimming pared 0 bases from V and 4 bases from J, leaving 10 bases between. The CDR3 sequence: CASSLGTTSTGELFF. The CDR3 bases are TGCGCCAGCAGCTTGGGGACTACGTCCACCGGGGAGCTGTTTTTT. The full variable domain, with the rest looked up from reference TRBV5-1 and TRBJ2-2, is KAGVTQTPRYLIKTRGQQVTLSCSPISGHRSVSWYQQTPGQGLQFLFEYFSETQRNKGNFPGRFSGRQFSNSRSEMNVSTLELGDSALYLCASSLGTTSTGELFFGEGSRLTVL.

The gene calls are TRBV7-2 and TRBJ2-4, with TRBD2 matching over 8 bases. V shed 5 bases and J 7 bases; nucleotides not matched to a gene: 7. The CDR3 sequence is 14 residues long. CDR1 and CDR2 from the germline V gene are SGHTA and FQGNSA. The CDR3 DNA sequence: TGTGCCAGCAGCGCCGGGGGGGCGTGGAACATTCAGTACTTC. It encodes CASSAGGAWNIQYF.

The chain combines TRBV5-1 with TRBJ2-5; 12 bases are shared with TRBD1. The CDR3 has 16 residues. The trim removed 3 bases at V and 5 bases at J, leaving 8 bases unmatched. CDR1 SGHRS and CDR2 YFSETQ come from the germline V gene. The CDR3 reads CASSSSGQGAWETQYF. In DNA form, the CDR3 reads TGCGCCAGCAGCTCCTCGGGACAGGGGGCTTGGGAGACCCAGTACTTC. Filled out from reference TRBV5-1 and TRBJ2-5, the complete variable domain reads KAGVTQTPRYLIKTRGQQVTLSCSPISGHRSVSWYQQTPGQGLQFLFEYFSETQRNKGNFPGRFSGRQFSNSRSEMNVSTLELGDSALYLCASSSSGQGAWETQYFGPGTRLLVL.

The chain has TRBV11-3 and TRBJ1-1; D unclear. This CDR3 has 13 residues. Germline lookup yields CDR1 SGHNT and CDR2 YENEEA. V lost 2 bases and J lost 4, with 8 bases in between. In DNA, the CDR3 is TGTGCCAGCAGCTTAAACATCCTCACTGAAGCTTTCTTT. Translating it yields CASSLNILTEAFF. Full variable domain (missing parts from reference TRBV11-3 and TRBJ1-1): EAGVVQSPRYKIIEKKQPVAFWCNPISGHNTLYWYLQNLGQGPELLIRYENEEAVDDSQLPKDRFSAERLKGVDSTLKIQPAELGDSAVYLCASSLNILTEAFFGQGTRLTVV.

This sequence joins TRBV7-9 and TRBJ2-3, with a tentative D call TRBD2 (6 bases). Germline V gene data show CDR1 as SEHNR and CDR2 as FQNEAQ (reference sequence). The CDR3 loop spans 15 amino acids. Trimming removed 2 bases at V and 2 bases at J, with 11 bases between. The chain's CDR3 is CASSLSSDITDTQYF. The CDR3 region has the DNA TGTGCCAGCAGCTTATCTAGCGACATCACAGATACGCAGTATTTT. Supplemented by reference TRBV7-9 and TRBJ2-3, the full variable domain reads DTGVSQNPRHKITKRGQNVTFRCDPISEHNRLYWYRQTLGQGPEFLTYFQNEAQLEKSRLLSDRFSAERPKGSFSTLEIQRTEQGDSAMYLCASSLSSDITDTQYFGPGTRLTVL.

V usage is TRBV7-9 and J usage is TRBJ1-2, with TRBD1 matching over 9 bases. This CDR3 has 15 residues. With V trimmed by 5 bases and J by 6 bases, 10 bases remained unmatched. CDR1 is SEHNR, CDR2 FQNEAQ, per germline (reference sequence). The CDR3 loop reads CASSAPGQGIDGYTF. DNA for the CDR3: TGTGCCAGCAGCGCGCCGGGACAGGGAATCGATGGCTACACCTTC.

This clone appeared a few times. The rearrangement links TRBV28 to TRBJ1-1; TRBD1 aligns across 8 bases. Germline V gene lookup returns CDR1 MDHEN and CDR2 SYDVKM. V was clipped by 9 bases and J by 4 bases; unmatched bases: 7. This CDR3 has 13 amino acids. CDR3 DNA: TGTGCCAGTCGGACAGGGTCGGGCACTGAAGCTTTCTTT. The encoded protein is CASRTGSGTEAFF.

This clone was detected a few times. The chain is built from TRBV4-2 and TRBJ2-7, with D perhaps matching TRBD2 (6 bases). In germline, CDR1 is LGHNA, CDR2 YNFKEQ. The CDR3 consists of 15 residues. V was clipped by 4 bases and J by 0 bases, with 13 bases between them. The CDR3 region is CASSPGTSSSYEQYF. CDR3 DNA: TGTGCCAGCAGCCCAGGGACTTCCAGCTCCTACGAGCAGTACTTC.

The chain has TRBV27 and TRBJ1-6; 7 bases fit TRBD1. Trimming removed 8 bases from V and 5 bases from J; junction bases left unmatched: 3. The germline CDR1 and CDR2 sequences are MNHEY and SMNVEV (reference sequence). CDR3 length equals 13 residues. The CDR3 here is CASRDRNNSPLHF. The CDR3 nucleotides are TGTGCCAGCCGGGACAGAAATAATTCACCCCTCCACTTT.

The chain has TRBV11-2 and TRBJ2-1; the D is unclear. Trimming took off 3 bases at V and 3 bases at J, with 6 bases between the two ends. Per the germline V gene, CDR1 is SGHAT and CDR2 is FQNNGV. The CDR3 loop spans 13 amino acids. CDR3 DNA sequence: TGTGCCAGCAGCTTCCGACACTACAATGAGCAGTTCTTC. Translated, it gives CASSFRHYNEQFF.

This chain connects TRBV6-1 to TRBJ1-3; unclear D gene. Germline V CDR1 and CDR2: MNHNS, SASEGT. Trimming took 2 bases from V and 4 from J, leaving 6 bases between them. This CDR3 spans 13 amino acids. CDR3 in DNA: TGTGCCAGCAGTGAATTGGAGGGAAACACCATATATTTT. It specifies CASSELEGNTIYF.

This chain joins TRBV4-1 and TRBJ2-2, with TRBD1 matching over 7 bases. V lost 2 bases and J lost 3; bases outside the gene matches: 6. This CDR3 is 16 amino acids long. Germline CDR1 MGHRA, CDR2 YSYEKL. The CDR3 is CASSQYLDRYTGELFF. The CDR3 DNA sequence: TGCGCCAGCAGCCAATACCTGGACAGGTACACCGGGGAGCTGTTTTTT.

The J gene is TRBJ2-1, the V gene TRBV9; D gene unclear. This CDR3 contains 14 residues. V dropped 4 bases and J dropped 6 bases, with 14 bases sitting between them. Germline V gene data show CDR1 as SGDLS and CDR2 as YYNGEE. The CDR3 spells CASSKELRGNEQFF. CDR3 nucleotides: TGTGCCAGCAGCAAAGAACTAAGAGGCAATGAGCAGTTCTTC.

This clone has just a few counts. This chain connects TRBV7-2 to TRBJ2-7; the match to TRBD2 covers 11 bases. V shed 1 base and J 3 bases; nucleotides not matched to a gene: 2. The germline V gene encodes CDR1 SGHTA and CDR2 FQGNSA. The CDR3 length is 15 residues. CDR3 coding DNA: TGTGCCAGCAGCTTAGTAGGGACTAGCGGCTACGAGCAGTACTTC. Protein: CASSLVGTSGYEQYF.

The rearrangement links TRBV19 to TRBJ2-2; TRBD2 aligns across 8 bases. J gave up 4 bases and V 6 bases, and 16 bases lay outside the gene matches. The CDR3 is made up of 18 amino acids. Per germline, CDR1 LNHDA and CDR2 SQIVND (reference sequence). The CDR3 loop reads CASRRTGTSYFSTGELFF. The CDR3 DNA sequence: TGTGCCAGTAGGCGGACGGGGACTAGTTACTTTTCCACCGGGGAGCTGTTTTTT.

The CDR3 here is CASSVWTGGNYGYTF. The CDR3 DNA reads as TGTGCCAGCAGCGTGTGGACAGGGGGGAACTATGGCTACACCTTC. J is TRBJ1-2 and V is TRBV5-4; the match to TRBD1 covers 10 bases. This CDR3 contains 15 residues. The germline V gene encodes CDR1 SGHNT and CDR2 YYREEE (reference sequence). Trimming took 4 bases from V and 2 from J; bases not matched to a gene: 5.